Listed here are 14 T cell receptor beta chains from one sample, sequenced in a study of blood T cells in healthy people across ages. Primed by a sample-barcoded 5' primer and a J-beta primer mix, a second PCR proceeded for about 7 to 11 cycles. From the 5' RACE reads, TCRdb called clonotypes with MiXCR, one entry per CDR3 protein. The sample shows roughly 560,000 distinct CDR3 sequences, 24% of them seen only once. The same sample was also studied in work on T cells of mothers and their children.

Sequenced material: blood. All receptors come from a boy younger than 18 in good health.

The V and J genes are TRBV24-1 and TRBJ1-2, with D possibly TRBD1 on 5 matching bases. Trimming removed 4 bases at V and 4 bases at J, with 12 bases between. This CDR3 contains 14 residues. The V gene's germline CDR1 is KGHDR and CDR2 SFDVKD. CDR3 loop: CATSDLDRPYGYTF. CDR3 nucleotide sequence: TGTGCCACCAGTGACTTAGACAGACCCTATGGCTACACCTTC.

CDR3 DNA: TGTGCCAGCAGTTCCGTGGGAGGAGGCTCCTACGAGCAGTACTTC. Amino acid sequence: CASSSVGGGSYEQYF. This chain links TRBV28 with TRBJ2-7; possibly TRBD2 for D (6 bases). The CDR3 covers 15 residues. The V gene lost 4 bases and the J gene lost 0 bases, with 13 bases spanning the gap. In germline, CDR1 is MDHEN, CDR2 SYDVKM.

The V gene is TRBV7-8, the J gene TRBJ1-5; D unclear. In germline, CDR1 is SGHVS, CDR2 FQNEAQ. The V gene lost 0 bases and the J gene lost 7 bases, with 10 bases spanning the gap. This CDR3 is 14 amino acids long. DNA for the CDR3: TGTGCCAGCAGCTTAGCGCTGGGGAAACAGCCCCAGCATTTT. Amino acids: CASSLALGKQPQHF.

This clonotype was observed a handful of times. This chain uses TRBV24-1 with TRBJ2-7; 7 bases agree with TRBD1. The germline CDR1 and CDR2 sequences are KGHDR and SFDVKD. The J segment lost 4 bases and the V segment lost 4 bases, leaving 12 bases of the junction unmatched. The CDR3 consists of 16 residues. CDR3 sequence reads: CATSDRAGTDGYEQYF. CDR3 nucleotide sequence: TGTGCCACCAGTGACCGAGCCGGGACAGACGGATACGAGCAGTACTTC.

The J gene is TRBJ1-1, the V gene TRBV2; D uncertain. The CDR3 spans 12 residues. The germline V and J ends were trimmed by 3 bases and 0 bases, with 2 bases remaining between them. CDR1 and CDR2 (germline): SNHLY, FYNNEI. The CDR3 bases are TGTGCCAGCAGTGAGCTGAACACTGAAGCTTTCTTT. Protein product: CASSELNTEAFF.

This rearrangement joins TRBV6-1 to TRBJ2-3; 8 bases map to TRBD1. The CDR3 has 15 amino acids. J gave up 2 bases and V 6 bases, and 7 bases lay outside the gene matches. The V gene's germline CDR1 is MNHNS and CDR2 SASEGT. CDR3 in DNA: TGTGCCAGCAGGTCTGGACAGGGAATCACAGATACGCAGTATTTT. Encoded protein: CASRSGQGITDTQYF.

Only a few counts were recorded for this clonotype. A much bigger clone sits one base away, suggesting this may be a read error. The chain is built from TRBV29-1 and TRBJ2-5; 7 bases line up with TRBD1. The length of the CDR3 is 11 residues. CDR1 SQVTM and CDR2 ANQGSEA come from the germline V gene. The CDR3 here is CGVTGAETQYF. CDR3 nucleotides: TGCGGCGTTACAGGGGCAGAGACCCAGTACTTC.

The chain couples TRBV27 to TRBJ2-7; 11 positions agree with TRBD2. The V gene end was trimmed by 6 bases and the J gene end by 5 bases; junction bases not matched to a gene: 9. The CDR3 length is 15 residues. Germline loops: CDR1 MNHEY, CDR2 SMNVEV (reference sequence). This CDR3 is CASRKTSGSPHEQYF. Here the CDR3 DNA reads TGTGCCAGCAGAAAAACTAGCGGGAGTCCCCACGAGCAGTACTTC.

V gene TRBV30 combines with J gene TRBJ2-1; 7 bases are a match to TRBD1. The germline gives CDR1 GTSNPN, CDR2 SVGIG (reference sequence). Trimming at V came to 1 base and at J to 3 bases, leaving 3 bases not matched to a gene. The CDR3 has 14 amino acids. In nucleotides, the CDR3 is TGTGCCTGGAGTGGGGCAGGGGGCTACAATGAGCAGTTCTTC. Translated, it gives CAWSGAGGYNEQFF.

This clonotype was observed a handful of times. V usage is TRBV20-1 and J usage is TRBJ2-7; 8 bases fit TRBD1. Germline-derived CDR1 and CDR2 are DFQATT and SNEGSKA (reference sequence). CDR3 length equals 14 residues. With V trimmed by 6 bases and J by 1 base, 8 bases remained unmatched. CDR3 coding DNA: TGCAGTGCCGACCCGGGACAGGCATCCTACGAGCAGTACTTC. Translated: CSADPGQASYEQYF.

The rearrangement joins TRBV12-3 or TRBV12-4 to TRBJ1-2; D perhaps matches TRBD1 (6 bases). CDR3 length equals 13 residues. Trimming pared 5 bases from V and 4 bases from J, leaving 11 bases between. The CDR3 region has the DNA TGTGCCAGCAGTGCCGACAGGACCTATGGCTACACCTTC. Its protein is CASSADRTYGYTF.

The CDR3 nucleotides are TGTGCCAGCAGCTTCGCCATGGTCTCTGGGAGGAACACTGAAGCTTTCTTT. Translating it yields CASSFAMVSGRNTEAFF. The chain employs TRBV7-9 and TRBJ1-1; D unresolved. Trimming took off 3 bases at V and 1 base at J, with 18 bases between the two ends. The CDR3 extends over 17 amino acids. Per the germline V gene, CDR1 is SEHNR and CDR2 is FQNEAQ (reference sequence).

This clonotype turned up a few times. J is TRBJ2-2 and V is TRBV24-1, with 7 nucleotides matching TRBD2. The CDR3 length is 14 residues. Trimming took 5 bases from V and 5 from J; bases not matched to a gene: 4. The germline V gene has CDR1 KGHDR and CDR2 SFDVKD. CDR3 sequence: CATSVLGGTGELFF. The CDR3 nucleotides read TGTGCCACCAGTGTGCTGGGAGGGACCGGGGAGCTGTTTTTT.

A few counts support this clonotype. The chain employs TRBV28 and TRBJ2-5; D is unresolved. V lost 9 bases to trimming and J lost 0 bases, with 5 bases between them. This CDR3 has 11 amino acids. CDR1 MDHEN and CDR2 SYDVKM come from the germline V gene. In nucleotides, the CDR3 is TGTGCCAGTGCGTACCAAGAGACCCAGTACTTC. This encodes CASAYQETQYF.